This entry features one T cell receptor beta chain sequence. Its antigen remains unknown. The source of the sample is a study of cytomegalovirus exposure and HLA in healthy donors. General study findings and limits: Researchers reported from a later analysis that most CMV-associated TCR beta chains appeared HLA-restricted. 87-base-pair reads could not separate some V segments, including TRBV6-2 and TRBV6-3.

The PCR was carried out with 60 Vbeta primers and 13 Jbeta primers. The data were produced by immunoSEQ multiplex PCR, yet TCRdb's version contains in-frame clones alone and is incomplete. The sample table sets out about 140,000 clones. The CDR3 loop spans 17 amino acids. CDR1 and CDR2 from the germline V gene are SGDLS and YYNGEE. V was pared by 3 bases and J by 3 bases, with 12 bases of the junction left unmatched. Sequenced material: PBMCs. This TCR was recovered from a man aged 35-49 years in good health and CMV-seronegative. The chain employs TRBV9 and TRBJ2-3; the match to TRBD1 covers 8 bases. The CDR3 sequence: CASSGTIRTGRTDTQYF. The CDR3 coding sequence is TGTGCCAGCAGCGGAACCATCCGGACAGGGCGGACAGATACGCAGTATTTT.